This entry lists 28 T cell receptor beta chains sequenced from one sample in a study of graft-versus-host responses after intestinal transplantation. Measured with immunoSEQ multiplex PCR; TCRdb has only the in-frame clones, and not every one. Of more than 80,000 clones listed, around 83% are singletons. These receptors have no known antigen. Sequencing used unstimulated CD8+ T cells sorted from spleen or lymph node cells, obtained before intestinal transplant. All receptors come from a human donor who received an intestinal transplant.

The genes are TRBV5-4 and TRBJ2-7; D gene uncertain. V was cut by 0 bases and J by 2 bases, with 3 bases left in between. The CDR3 totals 12 residues. The germline V gene encodes CDR1 SGHNT and CDR2 YYREEE (reference sequence). In nucleotides, the CDR3 is TGTGCCAGCAGCTTGGAAGCCTACGAGCAGTACTTC. This codes for CASSLEAYEQYF. Full variable domain (outside the CDR3, taken from reference TRBV5-4 and TRBJ2-7): ETGVTQSPTHLIKTRGQQVTLRCSSQSGHNTVSWYQQALGQGPQFIFQYYREEENGRGNFPPRFSGLQFPNYSSELNVNALELDDSALYLCASSLEAYEQYFGPGTRLTVT.

The chain couples TRBV5-4 to TRBJ2-1, with 10 bases that match TRBD2. V dropped 0 bases and J dropped 4; count of bases not matched to a gene: 7. The CDR3 sequence is 17 residues long. Germline V CDR1 and CDR2: SGHNT, YYREEE (reference sequence). As DNA, the CDR3 is TGTGCCAGCAGCTTGGTACTAGCGGGGAGATTTTACAATGAGCAGTTCTTC. This sequence encodes CASSLVLAGRFYNEQFF.

V is TRBV6-1 and J is TRBJ1-2; possibly TRBD1 for D (5 bases). Per the germline V gene, CDR1 is MNHNS and CDR2 is SASEGT. With 9 bases removed from V and 1 base from J, the gap between germline ends came to 9 bases. The CDR3 is 12 residues long. Here the CDR3 reads CASLGGNYGYTF. CDR3 bases: TGTGCCAGTCTCGGGGGTAACTATGGCTACACCTTC.

This chain links TRBV4-1 with TRBJ1-5, with a weak D call TRBD1 (5 bases). V was pared by 0 bases and J by 1 base, with 13 bases between. This CDR3 is 17 amino acids long. The germline V gene encodes CDR1 MGHRA and CDR2 YSYEKL. The CDR3 spells CASSQDWGERSNQPQHF. The CDR3 DNA is TGCGCCAGCAGCCAAGATTGGGGGGAAAGGAGCAATCAGCCCCAGCATTTT.

This sequence joins TRBV5-1 and TRBJ2-7, with 8 positions matching TRBD1. The trim removed 4 bases at V and 2 bases at J, leaving 5 bases unmatched. From germline, CDR1 is SGHRS and CDR2 YFSETQ. This CDR3 contains 14 residues. The CDR3 is CASSPGQETYEQYF. The CDR3 coding sequence is TGCGCCAGCAGCCCGGGACAGGAGACCTACGAGCAGTACTTC.

The rearrangement uses TRBV19 and TRBJ2-3; D gene unclear. CDR1 is LNHDA, CDR2 SQIVND, per germline (reference sequence). V dropped 3 bases and J dropped 1 base, with 8 bases sitting between them. The CDR3 extends over 14 amino acids. CDR3 residues: CASSIRVGTDTQYF. In DNA form, the CDR3 reads TGTGCCAGTAGTATCCGTGTGGGCACAGATACGCAGTATTTT.

This clone occurred a few times. The sample holds other DNA sequences that translate to the same CDR3. The chain links TRBV4-1 to TRBJ2-2; 11 positions agree with TRBD2. Germline V gives CDR1 MGHRA, CDR2 YSYEKL. The CDR3 length is 15 residues. Trimming removed 1 base from V and 5 bases from J; junction bases left unmatched: 0. This CDR3 reads CASSQGLAGTGELFF. The CDR3 nucleotides are TGCGCCAGCAGCCAAGGACTAGCGGGAACCGGGGAGCTGTTTTTT.

V is TRBV15 and J is TRBJ2-2; D is unclear. V dropped 0 bases and J dropped 0 bases, with 2 bases sitting between them. This CDR3 contains 14 residues. The germline V gene has CDR1 LNHNV and CDR2 YYDKDF (reference sequence). CDR3 in amino acids: CATSREANTGELFF. The CDR3 coding sequence is TGTGCCACCAGCAGAGAGGCGAACACCGGGGAGCTGTTTTTT.

This chain uses TRBV14 with TRBJ2-7; D may be TRBD2 (5 bases). The V end lost 4 bases, the J end lost 2 bases, and 12 bases lay between the germline ends. CDR1 and CDR2 (germline): SGHDN, FVKESK. This CDR3 contains 14 residues. CDR3 DNA sequence: TGTGCCAGCAGCCCCCTCTCCGGGGCCTACGAGCAGTACTTC. The encoded protein is CASSPLSGAYEQYF.

The chain carries TRBV19 and TRBJ2-2; D remains unclear. Trimming stripped 3 bases from V and 1 base from J, with 9 bases between. Per the germline V gene, CDR1 is LNHDA and CDR2 is SQIVND (reference sequence). There are 15 residues in the CDR3. CDR3 in amino acids: CASSIWAVNTGELFF. The CDR3, as DNA: TGTGCCAGTAGTATCTGGGCAGTGAACACCGGGGAGCTGTTTTTT.

The chain combines TRBV7-9 with TRBJ1-4, with D perhaps matching TRBD1 (5 bases). Trimming removed 5 bases at V and 4 bases at J, with 14 bases between. The germline V gene has CDR1 SEHNR and CDR2 FQNEAQ (reference sequence). This CDR3 region has 15 residues. DNA for the CDR3: TGTGCCAGCAGCCCCCGGGACGGAATTAATGAAAAACTGTTTTTT. This sequence encodes CASSPRDGINEKLFF.

The V call is TRBV4-1, the J call TRBJ2-2; D is possibly TRBD2 (6 bases). The germline V and J ends were trimmed by 1 base and 6 bases, with 9 bases remaining between them. Germline CDR1 reads MGHRA; CDR2 reads YSYEKL. The CDR3 contains 14 residues. CDR3 nucleotides: TGCGCCAGCAGCCAAGGCGGGAATCCCGGGGAGCTGTTTTTT. Protein sequence: CASSQGGNPGELFF.

As for this clone: The same CDR3 also results from other DNA sequences found in this sample. This sequence joins TRBV28 and TRBJ1-4, with D perhaps TRBD1 (5 bases). The germline V and J ends were trimmed by 8 bases and 5 bases, with 15 bases remaining between them. The CDR3 spans 14 residues. Germline V gene data show CDR1 as MDHEN and CDR2 as SYDVKM. As DNA, the CDR3 is TGTGCCAGCGACGCCGGGACGGAGAATGAAAAACTGTTTTTT. This encodes CASDAGTENEKLFF. Drawing the rest from reference TRBV28 and TRBJ1-4, the complete variable domain is DVKVTQSSRYLVKRTGEKVFLECVQDMDHENMFWYRQDPGLGLRLIYFSYDVKMKEKGDIPEGYSVSREKKERFSLILESASTNQTSMYLCASDAGTENEKLFFGSGTQLSVL.

This clone was seen just once. This chain connects TRBV5-1 to TRBJ2-7; 11 bases align to TRBD2. The CDR3 is 17 amino acids. The V gene's germline CDR1 is SGHRS and CDR2 YFSETQ. V shed 4 bases, J shed 7 bases, and the junction held 16 bases outside the gene matches. The CDR3 region has the DNA TGCGCCAGCAGCCTCCCCCTAGCGGGAGGCTTCAGGGGAGAGCAGTACTTC. Protein sequence: CASSLPLAGGFRGEQYF.

The V call is TRBV5-6, the J call TRBJ1-5, with D unclear. The V end was cut by 0 bases, the J end by 4 bases, with 11 bases between. The CDR3 runs 15 residues. Germline CDR1 is SGHDT and CDR2 is YYEEEE. The CDR3 is CASSLAVTANQPQHF. CDR3 nucleotides: TGTGCCAGCAGCTTGGCCGTTACCGCAAATCAGCCCCAGCATTTT.

This chain joins TRBV7-8 and TRBJ1-4, with 8 nucleotides matching TRBD1. The CDR3 has 14 amino acids. The germline gives CDR1 SGHVS, CDR2 FQNEAQ. V trimming: 3 bases; J trimming: 6 bases; junction bases outside the gene matches: 3. The CDR3, as DNA: TGTGCCAGCAGCTTCCCAGGGGGCTATGAAAAACTGTTTTTT. It translates to CASSFPGGYEKLFF.

This rearrangement joins TRBV5-8 to TRBJ1-1; unclear D gene. CDR3 length: 13 residues. Trimming cost V 0 bases and J 0 bases, with 3 bases left between them. CDR1 is SGHTS and CDR2 is YDEGEE in the germline V gene. DNA of the CDR3: TGTGCCAGCAGCTTGGACGTGAACACTGAAGCTTTCTTT. As protein: CASSLDVNTEAFF. Filled out from reference TRBV5-8 and TRBJ1-1, the complete variable domain reads EAGVTQSPTHLIKTRGQQATLRCSPISGHTSVYWYQQALGLGLQFLLWYDEGEERNRGNFPPRFSGRQFPNYSSELNVNALELEDSALYLCASSLDVNTEAFFGQGTRLTVV.

The J gene is TRBJ2-1, the V gene TRBV7-9; D ambiguous. Trimming left V 4 bases short and J 5 bases short, with 9 bases between. Germline CDR1 is SEHNR and CDR2 is FQNEAQ (reference sequence). This CDR3 region has 13 residues. CDR3 nucleotide sequence: TGTGCCAGCAGCTCCTCCCCCAACAATGAGCAGTTCTTC. Translation gives CASSSSPNNEQFF.

The chain combines TRBV6-5 with TRBJ2-7; no clear D gene. Deletions cut 5 bases from V and 3 bases from J, with 14 bases between. The CDR3 runs 14 residues. Germline lookup yields CDR1 MNHEY and CDR2 SVGAGI. This CDR3 reads CASSIGGTNYEQYF. DNA of the CDR3: TGTGCCAGCAGTATAGGTGGTACCAACTACGAGCAGTACTTC.

This clone was observed once. The rearrangement links TRBV13 to TRBJ2-2; 12 bases are shared with TRBD2. The V segment lost 5 bases and the J segment 7 bases; nucleotides outside the gene matches: 8. CDR1 and CDR2 (germline): PRHDT, FYEKMQ (reference sequence). This CDR3 is built from 16 residues. CDR3 region: CASSPRLAGADGELFF. The CDR3 coding sequence is TGTGCCAGCAGCCCCCGACTAGCGGGAGCGGACGGGGAGCTGTTTTTT.

This chain connects TRBV10-2 to TRBJ2-7, with 12 bases lining up with TRBD2. The germline V gene has CDR1 WSHSY and CDR2 SAAADI. The CDR3 has 17 amino acids. V lost 2 bases to trimming and J lost 5 bases; unmatched junction nucleotides: 10. CDR3 protein: CASSEITLAGGPDEQYF. Here the CDR3 DNA reads TGCGCCAGCAGTGAGATAACTCTAGCGGGGGGGCCGGACGAGCAGTACTTC.

This chain connects TRBV20-1 to TRBJ2-7; no definite D call. Deletions cut 3 bases from V and 3 bases from J, with 6 bases between. This CDR3 has 11 amino acids. Germline CDR1 is DFQATT and CDR2 is SNEGSKA (reference sequence). The CDR3 sequence: CSARLDYEQYF. CDR3 coding DNA: TGCAGTGCTAGGTTGGACTACGAGCAGTACTTC.

The V and J genes are TRBV29-1 and TRBJ2-1; D might be TRBD1 (5 bases). Germline values: CDR1 SQVTM, CDR2 ANQGSEA. Trimming stripped 7 bases from V and 0 bases from J, with 13 bases between. The CDR3 contains 14 residues. The CDR3 loop reads CSGNQGHSYNEQFF. The CDR3 nucleotides are TGCAGCGGCAACCAGGGTCACTCCTACAATGAGCAGTTCTTC.

CDR3 DNA: TGTGCCAGCAGTTCGGACCCCTCCTCTGGAAACACCATATATTTT. It translates to CASSSDPSSGNTIYF. V and J are TRBV6-5 and TRBJ1-3; D unclear. This CDR3 has 15 residues. The ends were cut back, 4 bases at V and 0 bases at J, with 10 bases in the middle. Germline V lookup: CDR1 MNHEY, CDR2 SVGAGI.

V and J are TRBV10-3 and TRBJ1-2; 8 nucleotides agree with TRBD1. With V trimmed by 6 bases and J by 1 base, 10 bases remained unmatched. The CDR3 runs 16 residues. Germline CDR1 ENHRY, CDR2 SYGVKD. The CDR3 spells CAIRGDRQGLNYGYTF. As DNA, the CDR3 is TGTGCCATCAGGGGCGATCGACAGGGGCTTAACTATGGCTACACCTTC.

V and J are TRBV6-5 and TRBJ1-4; no clear D. CDR1 and CDR2 from the germline V gene are MNHEY and SVGAGI. There are 13 residues in the CDR3. V shed 6 bases and J shed 8 bases, with 13 bases lying between them. The CDR3 sequence: CASRLLTTEKLFF. The CDR3 DNA is TGTGCCAGCAGGCTCCTCACGACAGAAAAACTGTTTTTT.

This clone was found a few times. The chain joins TRBV6-1 to TRBJ1-2, with 8 bases that match TRBD1. The CDR3 runs to 15 residues. The germline V gene has CDR1 MNHNS and CDR2 SASEGT. V lost 5 bases to trimming and J lost 2 bases; unmatched junction nucleotides: 7. The CDR3 nucleotides are TGTGCCAGCAGTCACGGAGGACAGGGCAACTATGGCTACACCTTC. This codes for CASSHGGQGNYGYTF.

V usage is TRBV11-2 and J usage is TRBJ2-5; 7 nucleotides agree with TRBD2. Germline CDR1 and CDR2: SGHAT and FQNNGV. The V and J ends lost 1 base and 1 base, in that order; junction bases with no gene match: 6. This CDR3 region has 16 residues. The CDR3, as DNA: TGTGCCAGCAGCTTAGGAGGACTAGTCTTCCAAGAGACCCAGTACTTC. As protein: CASSLGGLVFQETQYF.